Listed here is a single T cell receptor (beta chain). What it binds is unknown. This sample was taken from a study of identifying expanded T cells in peripheral blood. V was clipped by 6 bases and J by 5 bases; unmatched bases: 13. Germline V gene lookup returns CDR1 LNHDA and CDR2 SQIVND (reference sequence). The length of the CDR3 is 17 residues. Study-level results: Variance in clone template counts between roughly 2-week samples significantly increased with total template count across all healthy donors. Technical replicates showed around 1.1 changed clones; approximately 2 weeks about 16.4; four weeks 19.

Profiled with immunoSEQ multiplex PCR; TCRdb holds only in-frame clones, not every one. The sample shows 70,000 to 95,000 clones, about 90% of them seen only once. During the collection period, no donor immune events like infections were recorded. The sequence was obtained from a person aged 18 to 75 in good health. The sample taken for sequencing was blood. The V and J genes are TRBV19 and TRBJ1-3; TRBD1 aligns across 10 bases. The CDR3 DNA follows: TGTGCCAGTAGCCGGGACAGGGGATACGAAGAGAGAAACACCATATATTTT. This sequence encodes CASSRDRGYEERNTIYF.